This T cell receptor (beta chain) was observed in a study of blood T cell repertoires in COVID-19. Assay: immunoSEQ multiplex PCR; the TCRdb copy retains only in-frame clones and omits some. Of some 210,000 clones in the sample, roughly nine tenths were seen once. V lost 6 bases and J 8 bases, leaving 13 bases between the germline ends. This CDR3 is 13 amino acids long. Germline V gene lookup returns CDR1 SGHAT and CDR2 FQNNGV. This receptor was taken from a man in his 60s with COVID-19, enrolled during active disease. V usage is TRBV11-2 and J usage is TRBJ1-4; D is possibly TRBD1 (5 bases). Source material: peripheral blood. CDR3 DNA: TGTGCCAGCAGTCCCGACAGTTGGGAAAAACTGTTTTTT. This translates into CASSPDSWEKLFF.